The 5 T cell receptor beta chains below come from one sample, sequenced in a study of blood T cell repertoires in COVID-19. Assay: immunoSEQ multiplex PCR; the TCRdb copy retains only in-frame clones and omits some. This table holds approximately 240,000 clones, 65% to 85% found once. Sequenced material: peripheral blood. These TCRs come from a human donor in a cohort sampled during active COVID-19.

The V and J genes are TRBV10-2 and TRBJ2-1, with D perhaps TRBD2 (5 bases). Per germline, CDR1 WSHSY and CDR2 SAAADI. The CDR3 extends over 12 amino acids. V was shortened by 6 bases and J by 5 bases, with 8 bases between the two germline ends. CDR3 amino acids: CASSSGDNEQFF. CDR3 bases: TGCGCCAGCAGCTCCGGGGACAATGAGCAGTTCTTC.

The chain recombines TRBV19 with TRBJ1-6; the D gene is possibly TRBD1 (5 bases). Per germline, CDR1 LNHDA and CDR2 SQIVND (reference sequence). Trimming took 5 bases from V and 10 from J, leaving 24 bases between them. The CDR3 sequence is 17 residues long. For the CDR3, the DNA is TGTGCCAGTAGTTCGGTTTTCGGGCAGGGAGGTCGATCACCCCTCCACTTT. Translating it yields CASSSVFGQGGRSPLHF.

The chain is built from TRBV10-3 and TRBJ1-2; TRBD1 aligns across 7 bases. The V segment lost 10 bases and the J segment 3 bases; nucleotides outside the gene matches: 8. The CDR3 consists of 13 residues. CDR1 is ENHRY, CDR2 SYGVKD, per germline. CDR3 bases: TGTGCCACACAGGGGCGATTAGACTATGGCTACACCTTC. This sequence encodes CATQGRLDYGYTF.

This clone appeared a few times. J is TRBJ1-5 and V is TRBV18; 7 bases match TRBD1. V gave up 5 bases and J gave up 4 bases; unmatched junction bases: 11. The CDR3 has 16 residues. The V gene's germline CDR1 is KGHSH and CDR2 LQKENI. The CDR3, as DNA: TGTGCCAGCTCAAAAACCGGGACAGCAGTTAATCAGCCCCAGCATTTT. Protein product: CASSKTGTAVNQPQHF.

The V gene is TRBV5-4, the J gene TRBJ2-3; tentative D call: TRBD1 (5 bases). Per the germline V gene, CDR1 is SGHNT and CDR2 is YYREEE (reference sequence). With 4 bases removed from V and 3 bases from J, the gap between germline ends came to 9 bases. The CDR3 length is 13 residues. In DNA, the CDR3 is TGTGCCAGCAGCGGACGGACAACAGATACGCAGTATTTT. It specifies CASSGRTTDTQYF.